This is a list of T cell receptor beta chains from one sample in a study of shared T cell receptors in the human thymus. Assay used: immunoSEQ multiplex PCR; TCRdb lists only in-frame clones, some missing. The sample lists about 660,000 clones, about 90% occurring once. The same specimen was also included in a second study, on human thymus T cells.

The sequenced sample consisted of thymocytes. The receptors were gathered from a boy under two years old with a congenital heart defect. Each CDR3 is given with its conserved first and last residue. A D gene is named only where the DNA matches it firmly.

TRBD1	TRBV28	TRBJ2-3	CASSLKTGVHTDTQYF
-	TRBV4-1	TRBJ1-6	CASSQDGLSISPLHF
-	TRBV5-1	TRBJ2-7	CASSLDRTYEQYF
-	TRBV10-3	TRBJ2-7	CAIREETNPYEQYF
-	TRBV4-3	TRBJ2-7	CASSPSPRRRYGYEQYF
TRBD2	TRBV5-8	TRBJ2-5	CASSSQLAGTQETQYF
TRBD1	TRBV4-1	TRBJ2-7	CASSQGPGTVTYEQYF
TRBD1	TRBV6-1	TRBJ1-5	CASSEKTGRFSNQPQHF
-	TRBV14	TRBJ2-3	CASSQDNTDTQYF
TRBD1	TRBV4-1	TRBJ2-7	CASSQIHRTGNYEQYF
-	TRBV15	TRBJ2-7	CATSRDRRGTYEQYF
-	TRBV5-1	TRBJ2-1	CASSLDFIRVSYNEQFF
TRBD1	TRBV7-9	TRBJ1-2	CASSWGDRVNYGYTF
-	TRBV15	TRBJ2-7	CATSRGFRALYEQYF
TRBD1	TRBV5-1	TRBJ2-2	CASSFQGQVGGELFF
-	TRBV19	TRBJ1-5	CASSIQGSQPQHF
TRBD1	TRBV27	TRBJ2-7	CASSRTGDFLVQYF
-	TRBV7-8	TRBJ1-3	CASSLEPRTGNTIYF
-	TRBV28	TRBJ2-7	CASYGRTYEQYF
TRBD1	TRBV14	TRBJ2-1	CASSLCHTQGSYNEQFF
TRBD2	TRBV10-3	TRBJ2-7	CAVSDYLAGPNGAYEQYF
TRBD1	TRBV15	TRBJ2-7	CATSKPGGTYEQYF
-	TRBV4-3	TRBJ1-5	CASSQEGRGQPQHF
-	TRBV27	TRBJ2-1	CASSLPGGDEQFF
TRBD1	TRBV5-6	TRBJ1-6	CASSFGTGTSPLHF
TRBD1	TRBV7-6	TRBJ1-1	CASSLMGQGQPEAFF
TRBD2	TRBV28	TRBJ2-1	CASRRLAGPYNEQFF
TRBD1	TRBV5-4	TRBJ1-3	CASSSETGGNTIYF
TRBD2	TRBV30	TRBJ2-2	CAWSVRLAGGYGELFF